Sequencing of this TCR beta chain was carried out in a study of T cell repertoires in cytomegalovirus infection. Study summary: CMV epitopes, recently identified HLA-C-restricted and well-studied HLA-B-restricted, were used. Indications came from public TCR beta signatures; they pointed to CMV infection and to a matching HLA type.

This clonotype was detected a few times. Its specificity is not known. TCRdb fed the reads into MiXCR, producing one record per CDR3 protein. The sample records about 920,000 distinct CDR3 sequences, about a third being singletons. Germline lookup yields CDR1 MNHEY and CDR2 SMNVEV (reference sequence). V was trimmed by 5 bases and J by 2 bases, leaving 15 bases between them. The CDR3 runs 15 residues. The study's findings and limits: The cumulative frequency of public TCR beta families distinguished individuals who carried CMV together with the relevant HLA. Clonotype analysis showed dominance of the ex vivo response by HLA-C-restricted CMV-specific TCR beta clonotypes.

The sequenced sample was cultured CD8+ T cells from PBMCs, obtained from culture after CMV antigen stimulation. The chain employs TRBV27 and TRBJ1-1; possible D gene TRBD1, 5 bases. The origin of this receptor is a human donor in good health (CMV status not recorded). Some clones in this sample may be carry-over from other donors' samples. The DNA for the CDR3 is TGTGCCAGCAGTCAGGCAGGGCTCGTAAACACTGAAGCTTTCTTT. Protein sequence: CASSQAGLVNTEAFF.